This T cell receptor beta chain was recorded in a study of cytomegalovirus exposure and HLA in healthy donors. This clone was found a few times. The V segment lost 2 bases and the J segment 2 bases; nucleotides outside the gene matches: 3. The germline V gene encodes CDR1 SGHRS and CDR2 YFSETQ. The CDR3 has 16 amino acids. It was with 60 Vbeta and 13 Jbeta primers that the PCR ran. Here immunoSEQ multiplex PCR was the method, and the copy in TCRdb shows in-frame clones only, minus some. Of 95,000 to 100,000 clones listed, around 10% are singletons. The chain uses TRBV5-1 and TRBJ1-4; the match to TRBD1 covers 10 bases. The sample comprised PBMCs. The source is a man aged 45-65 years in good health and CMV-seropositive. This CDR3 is CASSFGQGVTNEKLFF. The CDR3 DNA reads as TGCGCCAGCAGCTTTGGACAGGGGGTTACTAATGAAAAACTGTTTTTT.